The entry below describes one T cell receptor (beta chain). Its antigen target is currently unknown. No qualities accompany the bases; no much larger clone lies one base away. The data were obtained in a study of blood T cell repertoires in COVID-19 (dated by TCRdb to about 2020). Looking at the study overall: Samples covering the acute and convalescent phases of COVID-19 were provided by collaborators in the United States, Italy and Spain. The dataset comprised deeply sampled blood TCRbeta repertoires from subjects exposed to, actively infected with, or recovered from COVID-19. Samples were obtained from the ongoing ImmuneRACE study (first 160 participants) and from roughly 1,300 subjects provided by 6 global collaborators. The prospective study material was composed of cDNA or gDNA derived from T cells, B-cell-depleted T cells, or PBMCs. Nearly every sample came with metadata listing a de-identified subject ID, COVID-19 status, age in years and sex. The repertoires were released in a freely available public database meant as a resource for research on the immune response to SARS-CoV-2. Where available, HLA class I and class II types were obtained from metadata supplied by the sample provider rather than from assay-based typing. What the research found in general, with its limitations: The quantity of clinical and demographic metadata differed by source and by participant and was supplied without curation.

In Seattle, one collaborating source enrolled patients while the infection was active and tracked those patients longitudinally over the course of disease. Whole blood was collected in K2EDTA tubes by collaborating institutions according to the institutions' own protocols. For TCRbeta analysis, collaborator samples were shipped as frozen whole blood, as isolated PBMCs, or as DNA extracted from either sample type. TCRbeta CDR3 regions were amplified from genomic DNA using the immunoSEQ Assay, a bias-controlled multiplex PCR. The authors processed their data as follows. Nucleated cell counts per sample were estimated from amplification of reference gene primers within the assay. To quantify the absolute abundance of each unique TCRbeta CDR3 rearrangement, sequence reads were collapsed and filtered. Productive Simpson clonality was computed per sample as the square root of Simpson's diversity index over productive rearrangements. What TCRdb holds here is the immuneACCESS table cut down to in-frame rearrangements. Part of the clones is not present; checked against another copy, under half of the missing clones reflect an unresolved V gene, and the others are unexplained. V, J and clone size derive from that table, while D and trimming were established from the DNA sequence. In all, the sample holds roughly 100,000 clones, and roughly 79% of those were seen once. More than 4% of the sample rests with the top ten.

Germline trimming amounts to 4 bases on V and 8 bases on J, with 5 as the count of junction bases outside the gene matches. The CDR3 spans 13 residues, from the cysteine through the phenylalanine. Only the CDR3 region is kept as DNA, spanning 39 bases read in frame from base 1. CDR1 is given as MNHNY and CDR2 as SVGAGI, both from the germline V gene (reference sequence). The sequence was collected from an elderly man with COVID-19, enrolled during active disease. Material: peripheral blood. Recombination linked TRBV6-6 to TRBJ2-1, with 7 central nucleotides matching TRBD2. The DNA is as follows: TGTGCCAGCAGTTGGACTAGGATACATGAGCAGTTCTTC. Its protein is CASSWTRIHEQFF.